Each of the 17 T cell receptor beta chains below was sequenced from the same sample in a study of blood T cell repertoires in COVID-19. TCRdb keeps only in-frame clones here, not all; method: immunoSEQ multiplex PCR. Seen here are 65,000 to 75,000 clones, around three quarters observed once, and the top ten hold about a sixth. The sequencing sample was made of peripheral blood. These receptors came from a human donor in a cohort sampled during active COVID-19.

This clone has just a few counts. The chain recombines TRBV27 with TRBJ2-3; TRBD2 matches 11 bases. The V segment lost 5 bases and the J segment 5 bases; nucleotides outside the gene matches: 12. This CDR3 region has 17 residues. CDR1 and CDR2 (germline): MNHEY, SMNVEV (reference sequence). The chain's CDR3 is CASSLLGSGRAQDTQYF. CDR3 bases: TGTGCCAGCAGTCTCTTGGGTAGCGGGAGGGCCCAAGATACGCAGTATTTT.

The chain joins TRBV29-1 to TRBJ2-7; TRBD1 agrees at 7 bases. Germline CDR1 SQVTM, CDR2 ANQGSEA. This CDR3 has 13 amino acids. V trimming: 4 bases; J trimming: 3 bases; junction bases outside the gene matches: 6. The CDR3 loop is CSVGQGEVYEQYF. The CDR3 DNA follows: TGCAGCGTTGGCCAGGGGGAAGTCTACGAGCAGTACTTC.

This rearrangement joins TRBV10-3 to TRBJ2-5; D possibly corresponds to TRBD2 (6 bases). V was clipped by 0 bases and J by 5 bases, with 13 bases between them. The CDR3 extends over 15 amino acids. CDR1 is ENHRY, CDR2 SYGVKD, per germline. CDR3 amino acids: CAISESRGGGETQYF. CDR3 DNA: TGTGCCATCAGTGAGTCAAGGGGAGGCGGCGAGACCCAGTACTTC.

The rearrangement links TRBV6-5 to TRBJ1-1, with 8 bases aligning to TRBD1. The V gene's germline CDR1 is MNHEY and CDR2 SVGAGI. J was trimmed by 0 bases and V by 3 bases; bases with no gene match: 3. The CDR3 loop spans 15 amino acids. CDR3 amino acids: CASSYTGGMNTEAFF. The CDR3, as DNA: TGTGCCAGCAGTTATACAGGGGGGATGAACACTGAAGCTTTCTTT.

This clone was picked up one time. This sequence joins TRBV28 and TRBJ1-5; tentative D call: TRBD1 (6 bases). This CDR3 region has 12 residues. V lost 8 bases and J 4 bases, leaving 9 bases between the germline ends. Germline V gene lookup returns CDR1 MDHEN and CDR2 SYDVKM. CDR3 in amino acids: CASRTENQPQHF. Here the CDR3 DNA reads TGTGCCAGCCGGACAGAGAATCAGCCCCAGCATTTT.

This sequence joins TRBV2 and TRBJ1-1; the match to TRBD1 covers 10 bases. Germline V gene sequence: CDR1 SNHLY, CDR2 FYNNEI. The CDR3 length is 15 residues. The ends lost 10 bases at V and 0 bases at J; junction bases unmatched: 8. CDR3 nucleotides: TGTGCCACCCCGGGACAGGGGAATTTGAACACTGAAGCTTTCTTT. Its protein product is CATPGQGNLNTEAFF.

The CDR3 sequence is CASSLSGLNQPQHF. The CDR3 DNA follows: TGTGCCAGCAGTTTGTCAGGTCTCAATCAGCCCCAGCATTTT. The rearrangement joins TRBV6-2 or TRBV6-3 to TRBJ1-5; D not certain. The germline V and J ends were trimmed by 4 bases and 3 bases, with 10 bases remaining between them. This CDR3 comprises 14 residues. Germline-derived CDR1 and CDR2 are MNHEY and SVGEGT.

The chain uses TRBV30 and TRBJ1-5; TRBD1 is a possible D gene (6 bases). Germline loops: CDR1 GTSNPN, CDR2 SVGIG (reference sequence). This CDR3 has 16 amino acids. V shed 0 bases and J shed 0 bases, with 12 bases lying between them. The CDR3 spells CAWSVGGAVSNQPQHF. The DNA of the CDR3 is TGTGCCTGGAGTGTAGGGGGGGCGGTTAGCAATCAGCCCCAGCATTTT.

The chain recombines TRBV28 with TRBJ1-1; 7 bases map to TRBD1. The germline V gene encodes CDR1 MDHEN and CDR2 SYDVKM. The length of the CDR3 is 14 residues. V lost 3 bases and J lost 4; bases outside the gene matches: 5. CDR3 sequence: CASSFGGQLTEAFF. The CDR3 nucleotides are TGTGCCAGCAGTTTTGGGGGACAGCTCACTGAAGCTTTCTTT.

The chain carries TRBV19 and TRBJ1-2; TRBD1 agrees at 9 bases. Trimming took 6 bases from V and 5 from J; bases not matched to a gene: 4. The length of the CDR3 is 13 residues. Per the germline V gene, CDR1 is LNHDA and CDR2 is SQIVND (reference sequence). The DNA of the CDR3 is TGTGCCAGTAGGACACAGGGGGCGTATGGCTACACCTTC. Encoded protein: CASRTQGAYGYTF.

The J gene is TRBJ2-3, the V gene TRBV7-2; the match to TRBD2 covers 7 bases. CDR1 and CDR2 from the germline V gene are SGHTA and FQGNSA. V was pared by 3 bases and J by 2 bases, with 14 bases of the junction left unmatched. This CDR3 comprises 18 residues. The CDR3 sequence is CASSLRKVLAESTDTQYF. The CDR3 region has the DNA TGTGCCAGCAGCTTGAGAAAGGTCCTAGCGGAGTCCACAGATACGCAGTATTTT.

The chain has TRBV5-4 and TRBJ1-6, with 9 nucleotides matching TRBD1. Germline CDR1 and CDR2: SGHNT and YYREEE (reference sequence). CDR3 length: 16 amino acids. With V trimmed by 6 bases and J by 8 bases, 12 bases remained unmatched. The CDR3 DNA reads as TGTGCCAGCACCCTGGGGGGACAGGGTTCTTATTCACCCCTCCACTTT. It codes for CASTLGGQGSYSPLHF. The full variable domain, rest sourced from reference TRBV5-4 and TRBJ1-6, is ETGVTQSPTHLIKTRGQQVTLRCSSQSGHNTVSWYQQALGQGPQFIFQYYREEENGRGNFPPRFSGLQFPNYSSELNVNALELDDSALYLCASTLGGQGSYSPLHFGNGTRLTVT.

The J gene is TRBJ2-7, the V gene TRBV20-1; D is perhaps TRBD1 (7 bases). Germline V gives CDR1 DFQATT, CDR2 SNEGSKA (reference sequence). Between the trimmed V and J ends, which lost 3 bases and 3 bases, there was a span of 15 bases. This CDR3 has 14 residues. The DNA of the CDR3 is TGCAGTGCTAGTCCCCAGGGGGGACACTACGAGCAGTACTTC. The encoded protein is CSASPQGGHYEQYF.

The chain recombines TRBV7-7 with TRBJ2-3, with 12 bases lining up with TRBD2. The CDR3 is 14 residues long. V shed 3 bases, J shed 5 bases, and the junction held 0 bases outside the gene matches. Per germline, CDR1 SSHAT and CDR2 FNYEAQ (reference sequence). CDR3 DNA sequence: TGTGCCAGCAGCTTGGGACTAGCGGGAGATACGCAGTATTTT. This gives the protein CASSLGLAGDTQYF.

The chain combines TRBV18 with TRBJ1-1; a possible D gene is TRBD1 (6 bases). Germline V lookup: CDR1 KGHSH, CDR2 LQKENI. The CDR3 spans 16 residues. V gave up 3 bases and J gave up 3 bases, with 17 bases separating them. DNA for the CDR3: TGTGCCAGCTCACCGCGTGAATGGGGGCGCTACACTGAAGCTTTCTTT. It yields the protein CASSPREWGRYTEAFF.

The rearrangement links TRBV29-1 to TRBJ2-3; 7 bases match TRBD1. The CDR3 is made up of 13 amino acids. V trimming: 7 bases; J trimming: 1 base; junction bases outside the gene matches: 5. In germline, CDR1 is SQVTM, CDR2 ANQGSEA. CDR3 in DNA: TGCAGCGGAGATACAGGGGGCACAGATACGCAGTATTTT. It codes for CSGDTGGTDTQYF.

The chain recombines TRBV5-6 with TRBJ1-2; D not resolved. The germline gives CDR1 SGHDT, CDR2 YYEEEE. Trimming removed 4 bases from V and 6 bases from J, with 28 bases in between. The CDR3 is 18 residues long. The CDR3: CASSATTTRNSPKDGYTF. The CDR3, as DNA: TGTGCCAGCAGCGCGACTACGACAAGAAACTCACCGAAGGATGGCTACACCTTC.